This T cell receptor beta chain was sequenced in a study of CD8+CD57+ T cells in acquired aplastic anemia listed by TCRdb under 2018. Notes on the research overall: A mean of 3.2 ug of DNA, ranging from roughly 0.17 to 30 ug, was extracted from sorted CD4+ and CD8+ cells. Healthy donor samples averaged roughly 9.9 million reads for CD4+ and under 12 million for CD8+ cells. Broader findings and caveats from the paper: Roughly 30 CD8+ CDR3 sequences were shared between patients and controls but appeared highly expressed in patients and within their immunodominant clones. No significant difference in CD8+ Simpson's diversity was found between patients and healthy controls (P=0.060).

This clonotype was recorded at least ten times. No antigen is known for it. Within one base of it there is no much larger clone, and no base qualities were kept. The CDR3, cysteine through phenylalanine, is 16 amino acids long. The kept DNA is CDR3 alone, 48 bases in frame from the first base. V lost 0 bases and J lost 3 bases, and the count of bases not matched to a germline gene is 3. CDR1 MGHRA and CDR2 YSYEKL are derived from the germline V gene. Genomic DNA was used as template for profiling of TCR beta VDJ combinations and CDR3 sequences. An Illumina HiSeq 2000 was used for TCR repertoire sequencing. As for the original processing: TRBV/TRBJ rearrangement plots, CDR3 size and DJ length profiles, and Simpson's diversity index were used to evaluate the repertoires. Whichever DNA sequence was most abundant in the deep sequencing data was defined as the immunodominant clone. CDR3 amino acid sequences were checked for sharing across subjects and were also compared against the VDJdb database and published repertoires. TCRdb applied fastp at Q25 and MiXCR to the public reads, then kept only in-frame beta chains. Rows with a matching CDR3 protein are joined into one entry that keeps the most common DNA and genes. What appears here as the V and J calls and clone size reflects TCRdb's work, not the paper's. The sample table records fewer than 70,000 distinct CDR3 sequences; almost 55% of these occur just once. The ten most abundant clones make up about 8% of the sample.

In this study, sorted CD4+ and CD8+ T cells from the blood of healthy subjects and of severe aplastic anemia patients had their TCR repertoires deep-sequenced. Ficoll-Paque density gradient centrifugation was used to isolate peripheral blood mononuclear cells. Before DNA extraction, CD4+ and CD8+ T cells were sorted with FACS or magnetic beads. Source material: sorted CD4+, CD8+, or CD8+CD57+ T cells (not recorded which) from PBMCs. The receptor was derived from a human donor in good health, serving as a control. This chain is built from TRBV4-1 and TRBJ1-3; TRBD1 fits 9 bases in the junction. Here the CDR3 is given as CASSQDTGGFGNTIYF. The DNA sequence follows: TGCGCCAGCAGCCAAGACACAGGGGGCTTTGGAAACACCATATATTTT.